Listed below are T cell receptor beta chains from one sample, sequenced in a study of long-term antiretroviral therapy in people with HIV. Profiling relied on immunoSEQ multiplex PCR, and the TCRdb table lists in-frame clones only, not all of them. The data contain some 35,000 clones, around 94% of them singletons. The specimen comprised unsorted PBMCs, sampled 5 to 5.5 years after starting antiretroviral therapy. The receptor set was obtained from a woman in her 50s with HIV. CDR3s include the opening cysteine and the closing phenylalanine or tryptophan. D genes are given only for firm matches. Only some rows state a clone size, as once, few, many or a class for expanded clones.

>TRBJ2-5|NA|TRBV19|NA
TGTGCCAGTAGTATTGGTTCAACCAAACAAGAGACCCAGTACTTC
CASSIGSTKQETQYF
>TRBJ1-3|NA|TRBV29-1|NA
TGCAGCGTTGACGTCGGTGGAAACACCATATATTTT
CSVDVGGNTIYF
>TRBJ1-1|NA|TRBV12-5|NA
TGTGCTAGTGGTTTCCAGGGGATCGAAGCTTTCTTT
CASGFQGIEAFF
>TRBJ1-2|NA|TRBV5-1|TRBD1
TGCGCCAGCAGCTCCCGACAGGGAGGTAACTATGGCTACACCTTC
CASSSRQGGNYGYTF
>TRBJ1-2|NA|TRBV7-8|TRBD1
TGTGCCAGCAGCTCGTACAGGGGCCGTAACTATGGCTACACCTTC
CASSSYRGRNYGYTF
>TRBJ2-5|NA|TRBV5-6|TRBD2
TGTGCCAGCAGCGGACTAGCGGGGGAGAAAGAGACCCAGTACTTC
CASSGLAGEKETQYF
>TRBJ2-3|NA|TRBV6-5|NA
TGTGCCAGCAGTTTCCTTAGCGGAAGTTTCACAGATACGCAGTATTTT
CASSFLSGSFTDTQYF
>TRBJ1-1|NA|TRBV7-9|NA
TGTGCCAGCAGCTCCCGGTCTTGGGGTAACACTGAAGCTTTCTTT
CASSSRSWGNTEAFF
>TRBJ2-3|NA|TRBV11-2|NA
TGTGCCAGCAGCTTAGAACCGAGAGGCACAGATACGCAGTATTTT
CASSLEPRGTDTQYF
>TRBJ1-6|NA|TRBV6-5|TRBD1
TGTGCCAGCACCTCAGGGGGTCCCGATAATTCACCCCTCCACTTT
CASTSGGPDNSPLHF
>TRBJ1-6|NA|TRBV10-3|NA
TGTGCCATCAGTGAGTCGGCTAATGCAGGGAACTATTCACCCCTCCACTTT
CAISESANAGNYSPLHF
>TRBJ1-2|NA|TRBV4-3|NA
TGCGCCAGCAGCCCTGACAGGCAGACGCTCTATGGCTACACCTTC
CASSPDRQTLYGYTF
>TRBJ2-7|NA|TRBV30|NA
TGTGCCTGGAGTCCAGCGGTGCTGGTCGACGAGCAGTACTTC
CAWSPAVLVDEQYF
>TRBJ2-1|NA|TRBV6-5|TRBD1
TGTGCCAGCACAACAAAGCGGGACAGGGAGTTCTTC
CASTTKRDREFF
>TRBJ1-2|NA|TRBV6-5|NA
TGTGCCAGCAGTTACGATCAGAGCTATGGCTACACCTTC
CASSYDQSYGYTF
>TRBJ1-5|once|TRBV19|NA
TGTGCCAGTAGTTGGGACACGGACAGCGATCAGCCCCAGCATTTT
CASSWDTDSDQPQHF
>TRBJ1-1|NA|TRBV6-5|NA
TGTGCCAGCAGTCCCCACAGGGCATATGAAGCTTTCTTT
CASSPHRAYEAFF
>TRBJ2-5|NA|TRBV2|NA
TGTGCCAGCAGTGCCCCGCCCCAAGAGACCCAGTACTTC
CASSAPPQETQYF
>TRBJ2-1|NA|TRBV7-7|TRBD2
TGTGCTAGCAGCGCTACCTCTAGCGGGGCCGGAGGTGAGCAGTTCTTC
CASSATSSGAGGEQFF
>TRBJ2-3|NA|TRBV5-1|NA
TGCGCCAGCAGCCGGATGGCTAGCACAGATACGCAGTATTTT
CASSRMASTDTQYF
>TRBJ1-3|NA|TRBV5-6|TRBD1
TGTGCCAGCAGCCGGGACAGGGCGGGAGGAAACACCATATATTTT
CASSRDRAGGNTIYF
>TRBJ1-3|NA|TRBV5-6|NA
TGTGCCAGCAGCTTGGGGGGGCTCAGTGGAAACACCATATATTTT
CASSLGGLSGNTIYF
>TRBJ1-1|NA|TRBV5-1|TRBD1
TGCGCCAGCTCCTGGTCCGGGACAGGGTCTACTGAAGCTTTCTTT
CASSWSGTGSTEAFF
>TRBJ2-7|NA|TRBV5-6|NA
TGTGCCAGCAGCTTCGGGGACGGCCCCTACGAGCAGTACTTC
CASSFGDGPYEQYF
>TRBJ2-7|NA|TRBV18|TRBD1
TGTGCCAGCTCCGCCGCGACAGGGGCCTACGAGCAGTACTTC
CASSAATGAYEQYF
>TRBJ2-7|NA|TRBV9|NA
TGTGCCAGCAGCGTTGACAGCAAGGTCTACGAGCAGTACTTC
CASSVDSKVYEQYF
>TRBJ1-2|NA|TRBV5-1|NA
TGCGCCAGCAGCCCAGGCCCGGAGAGGAGCTATGGCTACACCTTC
CASSPGPERSYGYTF
>TRBJ1-1|NA|TRBV6-5|NA
TGTGCCAGCAGTCTGCAGGGACCTTTCGTCACTGAAGCTTTCTTT
CASSLQGPFVTEAFF
>TRBJ1-1|NA|TRBV2|NA
TGTGCCAGCAGTGAAACGGCAGGTTTAACTGAAGCTTTCTTT
CASSETAGLTEAFF
>TRBJ1-1|NA|TRBV7-2|TRBD1
TGTGCCAGCAGCCTTACCGGGACAGGGAACACTGAAGCTTTCTTT
CASSLTGTGNTEAFF
>TRBJ2-1|NA|TRBV19|TRBD2
TGTGCCAGTAGTGACCTCGCTAGCGGGGGCTACAATGAGCAGTTCTTC
CASSDLASGGYNEQFF
>TRBJ2-1|NA|TRBV4-3|NA
TGCGCCAGCAGCCAAGAAGGTAGGCGGGATGAGCAGTTCTTC
CASSQEGRRDEQFF
>TRBJ1-6|NA|TRBV19|NA
TGTGCTACAAGCGGCAGGGAACTCTCCTATAATTCACCCCTCCACTTT
CATSGRELSYNSPLHF
>TRBJ1-2|NA|TRBV7-2|NA
TGTGCCAGCAGCTACAACAGGGTAGGCTATGGCTACACCTTC
CASSYNRVGYGYTF
>TRBJ2-7|NA|TRBV5-5|TRBD1
TGTGCCAGCAGCTCCCACAAGACAGGGGTTGACGAGCAGTACTTC
CASSSHKTGVDEQYF
>TRBJ2-7|NA|TRBV7-9|TRBD2
TGTGCCAGCAGCTTAGTGGTAGCGGGGGACTACGAGCAGTACTTC
CASSLVVAGDYEQYF
>TRBJ1-3|NA|TRBV5-1|NA
TGCGCCAGTTCAGGGGAGGCTGGAAACACCATATATTTT
CASSGEAGNTIYF
>TRBJ2-5|NA|TRBV19|NA
TGTGCCAGTAGTATAGTTCTCCAGGGTCCCCAAGAGACCCAGTACTTC
CASSIVLQGPQETQYF
>TRBJ2-2|NA|TRBV2|NA
TGTGCCAGCAGTGACATTGGGCAGGTTGCATCCGGGGAGCTGTTTTTT
CASSDIGQVASGELFF
>TRBJ1-1|NA|TRBV6-1|NA
TGTGCCAGCAGTGAAGGCGGTGGGGGGATTTGGAAAGCTTTCTTT
CASSEGGGGIWKAFF
>TRBJ2-5|NA|TRBV5-8|NA
TGTGCCAGCAGCCGGGAGACCCAGTACTTC
CASSRETQYF
>TRBJ2-5|NA|TRBV6-5|TRBD2
TGTGCCAGCATTCTAAGCGGGGCACAAGAGACCCAGTACTTC
CASILSGAQETQYF
>TRBJ2-7|NA|TRBV30|NA
TGTGCCTGGGGACAGACGAGCTACGAGCAGTACTTC
CAWGQTSYEQYF
>TRBJ1-1|NA|TRBV30|NA
TGTGCCTGGAGTATGGCAGGGAACACTGAAGCTTTCTTT
CAWSMAGNTEAFF
>TRBJ1-1|NA|TRBV4-2|NA
TGTGCCAGCAGCCAAACCTTGGGGGGTGCGATGAACACTGAAGCTTTCTTT
CASSQTLGGAMNTEAFF
>TRBJ1-5|NA|TRBV5-1|NA
TGCGCCAGCAGCTTGCTGGGGGTTAGCAATCAGCCCCAGCATTTT
CASSLLGVSNQPQHF
>TRBJ2-7|NA|TRBV7-9|NA
TGTGCCAGCAGCGCGGGACCGAGGCAGGGGTTCCACGAGCAGTACTTC
CASSAGPRQGFHEQYF
>TRBJ1-1|NA|TRBV19|TRBD1
TGTGCCAGTAGGGACAGGGAGGTGAACACTGAAGCTTTCTTT
CASRDREVNTEAFF
>TRBJ1-1|NA|TRBV6-6|NA
TGTGCCAGCAGTTACTATGGGTCATCATCCACTGAAGCTTTCTTT
CASSYYGSSSTEAFF
>TRBJ2-2|NA|TRBV5-4|TRBD1
TGTGCCAGCAGCTTGGGGACAGGGCCGGACACCGGGGAGCTGTTTTTT
CASSLGTGPDTGELFF